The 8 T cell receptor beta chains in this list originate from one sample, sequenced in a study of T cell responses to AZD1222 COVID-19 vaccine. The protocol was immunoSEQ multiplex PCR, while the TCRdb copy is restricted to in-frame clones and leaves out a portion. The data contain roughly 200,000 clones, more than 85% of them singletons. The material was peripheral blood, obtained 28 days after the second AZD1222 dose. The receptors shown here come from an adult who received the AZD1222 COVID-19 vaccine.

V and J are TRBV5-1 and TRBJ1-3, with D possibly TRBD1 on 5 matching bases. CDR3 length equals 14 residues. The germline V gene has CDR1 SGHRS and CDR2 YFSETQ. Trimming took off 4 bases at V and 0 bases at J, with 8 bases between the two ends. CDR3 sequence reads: CASSPGPSGNTIYF. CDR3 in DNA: TGCGCCAGCAGCCCGGGACCCTCTGGAAACACCATATATTTT.

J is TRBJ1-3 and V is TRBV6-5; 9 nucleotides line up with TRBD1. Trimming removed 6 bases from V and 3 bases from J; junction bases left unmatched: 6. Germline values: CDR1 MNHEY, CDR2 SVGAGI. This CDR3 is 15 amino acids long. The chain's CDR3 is CASSLTGQGGNTIYF. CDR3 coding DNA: TGTGCCAGCAGCCTCACGGGACAGGGTGGAAACACCATATATTTT.

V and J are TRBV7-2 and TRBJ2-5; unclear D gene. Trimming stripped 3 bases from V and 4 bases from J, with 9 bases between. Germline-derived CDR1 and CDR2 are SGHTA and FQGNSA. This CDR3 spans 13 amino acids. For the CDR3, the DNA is TGTGCCAGCAGCTTTCCCATGGCAGAGACCCAGTACTTC. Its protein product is CASSFPMAETQYF.

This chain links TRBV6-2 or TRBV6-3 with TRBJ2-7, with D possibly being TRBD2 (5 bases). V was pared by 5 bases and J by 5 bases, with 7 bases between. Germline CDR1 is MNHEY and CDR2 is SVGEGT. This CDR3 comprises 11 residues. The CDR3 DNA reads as TGTGCCAGCAGTGAGGGTCACGAGCAGTACTTC. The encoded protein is CASSEGHEQYF.

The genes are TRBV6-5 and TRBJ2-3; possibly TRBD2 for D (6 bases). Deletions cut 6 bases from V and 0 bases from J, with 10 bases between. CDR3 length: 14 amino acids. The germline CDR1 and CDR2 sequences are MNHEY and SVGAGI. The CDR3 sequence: CASSLGGSTDTQYF. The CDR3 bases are TGTGCCAGCAGCCTCGGGGGTAGCACAGATACGCAGTATTTT.

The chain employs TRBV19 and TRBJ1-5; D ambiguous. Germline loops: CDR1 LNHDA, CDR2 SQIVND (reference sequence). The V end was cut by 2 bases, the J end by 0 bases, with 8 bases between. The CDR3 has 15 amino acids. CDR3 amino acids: CASSITAYSNQPQHF. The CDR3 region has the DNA TGTGCCAGTAGTATAACGGCTTATAGCAATCAGCCCCAGCATTTT. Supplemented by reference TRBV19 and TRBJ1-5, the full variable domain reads DGGITQSPKYLFRKEGQNVTLSCEQNLNHDAMYWYRQDPGQGLRLIYYSQIVNDFQKGDIAEGYSVSREKKESFPLTVTSAQKNPTAFYLCASSITAYSNQPQHFGDGTRLSIL.

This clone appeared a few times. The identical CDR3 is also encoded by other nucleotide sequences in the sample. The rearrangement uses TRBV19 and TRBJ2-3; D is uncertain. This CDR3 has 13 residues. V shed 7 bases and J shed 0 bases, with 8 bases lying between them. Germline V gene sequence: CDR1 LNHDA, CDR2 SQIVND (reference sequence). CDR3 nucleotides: TGTGCCAGTAACCGGGCTAGCACAGATACGCAGTATTTT. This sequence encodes CASNRASTDTQYF.

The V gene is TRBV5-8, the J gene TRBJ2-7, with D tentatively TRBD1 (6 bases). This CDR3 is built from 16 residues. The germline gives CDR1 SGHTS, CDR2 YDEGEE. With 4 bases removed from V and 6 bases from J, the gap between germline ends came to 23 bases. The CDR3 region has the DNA TGTGCCAGCAGCCCCACAGTTGGGACAAAGTCAAGCGAGCAGTACTTC. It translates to CASSPTVGTKSSEQYF.